A single sample gave rise to the 25 T cell receptor beta chains below, sequenced in a study of CD8 T cells in ankylosing spondylitis. TCRdb reprocessed the 5' RACE reads via MiXCR and lists one record per CDR3 protein. The sample has around 300,000 distinct CDR3 sequences; roughly 12% are singletons. Sequences were obtained from blood, either unsorted or a sorted T cell fraction (not recorded which). Receptor source: a female donor with ankylosing spondylitis or in good health (not recorded which).

This clonotype was seen ten or more times. This sequence joins TRBV6-2 or TRBV6-3 and TRBJ2-4; D is perhaps TRBD1 (7 bases). CDR3 size: 17 residues. V was trimmed by 5 bases and J by 0 bases, leaving 17 bases between them. Germline CDR1 is MNHEY and CDR2 is SVGEGT. CDR3 sequence (DNA): TGTGCCAGCAGTCGAAAAACAGGGGACTCAGCCAAAAACATTCAGTACTTC. Protein sequence: CASSRKTGDSAKNIQYF.

The chain joins TRBV18 to TRBJ2-7, with D possibly being TRBD1 or TRBD2 (5 bases each). Germline V lookup: CDR1 KGHSH, CDR2 LQKENI. V was trimmed by 6 bases and J by 6 bases, leaving 15 bases between them. CDR3 length equals 13 residues. CDR3 nucleotide sequence: TGTGCCAGCTCGCAAGACTCTGGGGGCGAGCAGTACTTC. Translation: CASSQDSGGEQYF.

This clonotype came up many times. V and J are TRBV5-1 and TRBJ1-1; 8 nucleotides match TRBD1. Germline V CDR1 and CDR2: SGHRS, YFSETQ. This CDR3 is 14 amino acids long. Unmatched junction bases numbered 7, after V lost 4 bases and J lost 5 bases. This CDR3 reads CASSPNTGGTEAFF. The DNA for the CDR3 is TGCGCCAGCAGCCCCAACACAGGGGGAACTGAAGCTTTCTTT.

This clonotype was seen a few times. Sequence at one end of the junction differs from germline and may be a read error. V gene TRBV12-3 or TRBV12-4 combines with J gene TRBJ2-7; TRBD2 matches 7 bases. The CDR3 runs 12 residues. CDR3 coding DNA: TGTGCCAGCAGGGGGGGGGACTACCAGCAGTACTTC. It codes for CASRGGDYQQYF.

There are a few counts of this clonotype. The rearrangement links TRBV18 to TRBJ1-3; D unclear. From germline, CDR1 is KGHSH and CDR2 LQKENI. The V end was cut by 1 base, the J end by 0 bases, with 10 bases between. This CDR3 spans 16 amino acids. The CDR3 DNA is TGTGCCAGCTCACCACTCCCCATCGACTCTGGAAACACCATATATTTT. This gives the protein CASSPLPIDSGNTIYF.

This clonotype was counted many times. The CDR3 DNA reads TGTGCCAGCAGTTTACAAGATCAGCCCCAGCATTTT. Translated, it gives CASSLQDQPQHF. This chain connects TRBV12-3 or TRBV12-4 to TRBJ1-5; no clear D gene. The ends were cut back, 2 bases at V and 5 bases at J, with 4 bases in the middle. The CDR3 runs 12 residues.

This clonotype was recorded at least ten times. This rearrangement joins TRBV28 to TRBJ2-3; 9 positions agree with TRBD2. The length of the CDR3 is 14 residues. The junction had 3 bases not matched to a gene; V was cut back by 4 bases and J by 4 bases. In germline, CDR1 is MDHEN, CDR2 SYDVKM. CDR3 sequence: CASSSSGRSDTQYF. DNA of the CDR3: TGTGCCAGCAGTTCCAGCGGGAGGTCAGATACGCAGTATTTT.

This clonotype was picked up many times. The CDR3: CASGRTDTQYF. Written as DNA, the CDR3 is TGCGCGAGCGGTCGCACAGATACGCAGTATTTT. The V and J genes are TRBV20-1 and TRBJ2-3; D is perhaps TRBD2 (5 bases). There are 11 residues in the CDR3. Germline values: CDR1 DFQATT, CDR2 SNEGSKA (reference sequence).

The V call is TRBV5-1, the J call TRBJ1-1; perhaps TRBD1 as D (5 bases). This CDR3 has 14 amino acids. V was trimmed by 4 bases and J by 5 bases, leaving 15 bases between them. Germline CDR1 and CDR2: SGHRS and YFSETQ. This CDR3 reads CASSPQGGGTEAFF. In DNA form, the CDR3 reads TGCGCCAGCAGCCCGCAGGGTGGTGGGACTGAAGCTTTCTTT.

This clonotype appeared many times. The V and J genes are TRBV2 and TRBJ1-1; D possibly corresponds to TRBD1 (5 bases). The CDR3 consists of 9 residues. The V end was cut by 11 bases, the J end by 8 bases, with 9 bases between. Germline CDR1 is SNHLY and CDR2 is FYNNEI. The CDR3 sequence: CAWGTEAFF. The CDR3 DNA reads as TGTGCCTGGGGGACCGAAGCTTTCTTT.

CDR3 sequence reads: CASSLGGGRTAYEQYF. The DNA for the CDR3 is TGCGCCAGCAGCTTGGGTGGGGGACGAACCGCCTACGAGCAGTACTTC. The chain carries TRBV5-1 and TRBJ2-7; D possibly uses TRBD1 or TRBD2 (5 bases each). There are 16 residues in the CDR3. V lost 0 bases, J lost 2 bases, and 15 bases lay in between. Looked up from germline, CDR1 is SGHRS and CDR2 is YFSETQ.

This clonotype was counted ten times or more. The chain employs TRBV6-1 and TRBJ1-5; a weak D match, TRBD1 (5 bases). This CDR3 has 15 residues. Germline-derived CDR1 and CDR2 are MNHNS and SASEGT. V lost 2 bases, J lost 6 bases, and 14 bases lay in between. CDR3 DNA: TGTGCCAGCAGTGAACAGGGTAGGGTGGGTCAGCCCCAGCATTTT. Encoded protein: CASSEQGRVGQPQHF.

This clonotype was recorded many times. J is TRBJ1-2 and V is TRBV5-1; a possible D gene is TRBD1 (5 bases). V was trimmed by 4 bases and J by 6 bases, leaving 19 bases between them. Germline lookup yields CDR1 SGHRS and CDR2 YFSETQ. The CDR3 contains 15 residues. The CDR3 reads CASSARPASGNGYTF. CDR3 coding DNA: TGCGCCAGCAGCGCACGGCCAGCTTCAGGGAATGGCTACACCTTC.

The chain combines TRBV20-1 with TRBJ2-1; a weak D match, TRBD2 (5 bases). Trimming stripped 4 bases from V and 4 bases from J, with 14 bases between. Germline V CDR1 and CDR2: DFQATT, SNEGSKA (reference sequence). The CDR3 is 14 residues long. CDR3 coding DNA: TGCAGTGCTACTACTACCCGGGGATACAATGAGCAGTTCTTC. This gives the protein CSATTTRGYNEQFF.

The rearrangement uses TRBV30 and TRBJ1-3, with D tentatively TRBD1 (6 bases). Trimming took 0 bases from V and 8 from J, leaving 8 bases between them. Germline CDR1 and CDR2: GTSNPN and SVGIG (reference sequence). This CDR3 is 12 amino acids long. The CDR3 region is CAWSVGGYTIYF. The CDR3 region has the DNA TGTGCCTGGAGTGTAGGGGGGTACACCATATATTTT.

V and J are TRBV5-1 and TRBJ2-7; D gene uncertain. This CDR3 comprises 16 residues. The germline gives CDR1 SGHRS, CDR2 YFSETQ. Trimming removed 1 base at V and 2 bases at J, with 16 bases between. The CDR3 sequence: CASSLQVGGTPYEQYF. Written as DNA, the CDR3 is TGCGCCAGCAGCTTGCAGGTTGGCGGAACCCCCTACGAGCAGTACTTC.

V is TRBV5-1 and J is TRBJ2-1, with unresolved D. There are 13 residues in the CDR3. Deletions cut 2 bases from V and 2 bases from J, with 5 bases between. Germline assignment: CDR1 SGHRS and CDR2 YFSETQ. The CDR3 DNA reads as TGCGCCAGCAGCTTTTCCACCTACAATGAGCAGTTCTTC. This sequence encodes CASSFSTYNEQFF.

This clonotype appeared many times. The gene calls are TRBV7-2 and TRBJ2-7; D uncertain. CDR1 is SGHTA, CDR2 FQGNSA, per germline. Between the trimmed V and J ends, which lost 5 bases and 4 bases, there was a span of 9 bases. The CDR3 length is 12 residues. The CDR3 here is CASSQPMYEQYF. DNA of the CDR3: TGTGCCAGCAGCCAACCGATGTACGAGCAGTACTTC.

This clonotype was seen ten or more times. The chain recombines TRBV12-3 or TRBV12-4 with TRBJ2-2; possibly TRBD1 for D (5 bases). The V end lost 5 bases, the J end lost 7 bases, and 17 bases lay between the germline ends. This CDR3 has 15 residues. The CDR3, as DNA: TGTGCCAGCAGTGGCAGTTCGCAGGGCTACGGGGAGCTGTTTTTT. Amino acid sequence: CASSGSSQGYGELFF.

The V and J genes are TRBV6-1 and TRBJ2-7, with 8 bases lining up with TRBD2. The J segment lost 0 bases and the V segment lost 6 bases, leaving 10 bases of the junction unmatched. Per the germline V gene, CDR1 is MNHNS and CDR2 is SASEGT. The CDR3 is 16 amino acids. The CDR3 loop is CASSRRTGTSSYEQYF. In DNA form, the CDR3 reads TGTGCCAGCAGCCGTAGAACCGGGACTAGCTCCTACGAGCAGTACTTC.

This clonotype was seen at least ten times. The chain employs TRBV20-1 and TRBJ2-1; D might be TRBD1 (5 bases). The CDR3 length is 14 residues. V shed 5 bases and J shed 3 bases, with 14 bases lying between them. CDR1 is DFQATT, CDR2 SNEGSKA, per germline (reference sequence). The CDR3 spells CSAQGVAVYNEQFF. CDR3 sequence (DNA): TGCAGTGCTCAAGGGGTCGCCGTCTACAATGAGCAGTTCTTC.

This clonotype was observed many times. V and J are TRBV2 and TRBJ2-1; D is perhaps TRBD1 (5 bases). The CDR3 is 14 amino acids. Trimming removed 9 bases from V and 0 bases from J, with 12 bases in between. CDR1 SNHLY and CDR2 FYNNEI come from the germline V gene. The CDR3 nucleotides are TGTGCCAGTGCCAGGGATAGCTCCTACAATGAGCAGTTCTTC. Its protein is CASARDSSYNEQFF.

This clonotype was detected many times. V is TRBV11-2 and J is TRBJ2-1; D may be TRBD1 or TRBD2 (5 bases each). The CDR3 sequence is 15 residues long. With 6 bases removed from V and 0 bases from J, the gap between germline ends came to 12 bases. Germline CDR1 and CDR2: SGHAT and FQNNGV. CDR3 bases: TGTGCCAGCAGGGCCTGGGGGAGCTCCTACAATGAGCAGTTCTTC. As protein: CASRAWGSSYNEQFF.

V is TRBV7-2 and J is TRBJ2-1; D gene ambiguous. Trimming shortened V by 6 bases and J by 7 bases, and 13 bases separated the two germline ends. Germline CDR1 reads SGHTA; CDR2 reads FQGNSA. The CDR3 is 13 amino acids. CDR3 coding DNA: TGTGCCAGCAGTTTGGAGAGGAATAATGAGCAGTTCTTC. Its translation: CASSLERNNEQFF.

This chain links TRBV2 with TRBJ1-2, with D maybe TRBD1 (6 bases). CDR1 is SNHLY, CDR2 FYNNEI, per germline. This CDR3 spans 12 amino acids. The germline V and J ends were trimmed by 4 bases and 7 bases, with 10 bases remaining between them. The CDR3 is CASSAGEGGYTF. CDR3 bases: TGTGCCAGCAGTGCAGGGGAAGGTGGCTACACCTTC.